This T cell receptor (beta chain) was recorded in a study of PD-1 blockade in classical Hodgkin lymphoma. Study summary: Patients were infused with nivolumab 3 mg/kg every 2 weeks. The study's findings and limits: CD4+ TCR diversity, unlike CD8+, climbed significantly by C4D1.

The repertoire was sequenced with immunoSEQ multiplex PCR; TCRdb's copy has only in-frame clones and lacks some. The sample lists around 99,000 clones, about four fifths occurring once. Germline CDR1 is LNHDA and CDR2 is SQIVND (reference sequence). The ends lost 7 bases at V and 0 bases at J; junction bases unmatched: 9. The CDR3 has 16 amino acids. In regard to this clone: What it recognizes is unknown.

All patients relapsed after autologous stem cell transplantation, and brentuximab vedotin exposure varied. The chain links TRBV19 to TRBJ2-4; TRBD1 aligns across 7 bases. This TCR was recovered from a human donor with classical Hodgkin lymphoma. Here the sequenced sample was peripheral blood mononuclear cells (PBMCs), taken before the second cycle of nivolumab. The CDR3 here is CASKGYGTVAKNIQYF. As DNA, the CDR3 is TGTGCCAGTAAGGGGTATGGGACAGTAGCCAAAAACATTCAGTACTTC.